The clone carrying this TCR beta chain was picked up one time. What it binds is not known. Repertoires were generated with immunoSEQ multiplex PCR, while TCRdb's copy carries only in-frame clones and drops some. This sample carries around 29,000 clones, around 88% of them seen once, and the ten largest clones take approximately 12%. The germline V gene encodes CDR1 SGDLS and CDR2 YYNGEE. V lost 4 bases and J lost 4; bases outside the gene matches: 10. The CDR3 length is 15 residues. These data originate in a study of STAT3 mutations in large granular lymphocyte leukemia. Study-wide findings and caveats: Every T-LGLL patient had at least one immunodominant TCRbeta clonotype. No sample exists from the first appearance of each clone. TCR clonotype switching after therapy occurred in about 35% of the 18 patients. In some patients, a small highly pathogenic clone possibly went undetected.

The sample taken for sequencing was peripheral blood mononuclear cells. This chain connects TRBV9 to TRBJ1-2, with 7 bases matching TRBD1. The clonotype originates from a man in his fifties or sixties with T-cell large granular lymphocyte leukemia. Some clones in this sample may be carry-over from other donors' samples. CDR3 in amino acids: CASSPEGQPGYGYTF. CDR3 DNA: TGTGCCAGCAGCCCAGAGGGACAGCCAGGCTATGGCTACACCTTC.